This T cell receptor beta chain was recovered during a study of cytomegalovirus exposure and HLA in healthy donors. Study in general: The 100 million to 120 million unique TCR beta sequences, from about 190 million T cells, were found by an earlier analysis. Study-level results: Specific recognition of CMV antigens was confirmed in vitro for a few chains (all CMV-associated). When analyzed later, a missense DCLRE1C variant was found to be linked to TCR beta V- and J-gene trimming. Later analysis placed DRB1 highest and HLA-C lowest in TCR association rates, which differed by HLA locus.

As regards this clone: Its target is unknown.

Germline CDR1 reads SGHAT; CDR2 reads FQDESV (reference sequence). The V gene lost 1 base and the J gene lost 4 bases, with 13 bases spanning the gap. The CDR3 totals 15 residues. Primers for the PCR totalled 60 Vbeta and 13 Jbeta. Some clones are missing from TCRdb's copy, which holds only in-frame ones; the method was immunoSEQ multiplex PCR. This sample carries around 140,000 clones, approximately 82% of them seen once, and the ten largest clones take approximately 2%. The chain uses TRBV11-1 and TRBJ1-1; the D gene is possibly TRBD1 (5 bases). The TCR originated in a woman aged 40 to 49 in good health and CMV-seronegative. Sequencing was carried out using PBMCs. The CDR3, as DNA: TGTGCCAGCAGCTTAGACAATCCAGGGCTCACTGAAGCTTTCTTT. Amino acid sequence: CASSLDNPGLTEAFF.